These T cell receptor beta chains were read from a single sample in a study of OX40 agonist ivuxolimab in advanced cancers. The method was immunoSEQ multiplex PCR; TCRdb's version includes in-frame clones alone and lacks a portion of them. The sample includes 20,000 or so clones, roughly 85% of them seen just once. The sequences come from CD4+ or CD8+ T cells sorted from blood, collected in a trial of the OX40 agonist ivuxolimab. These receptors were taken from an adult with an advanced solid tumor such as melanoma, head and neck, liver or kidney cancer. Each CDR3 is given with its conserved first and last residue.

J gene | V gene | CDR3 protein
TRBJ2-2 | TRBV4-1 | CASSIRGGLNTGELFF
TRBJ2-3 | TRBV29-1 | CSVHRLEGDTQYF
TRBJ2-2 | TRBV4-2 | CASSLLLEGELFF
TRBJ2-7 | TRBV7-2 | CASSLDSAGFYEQYF
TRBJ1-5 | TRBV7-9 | CASSAGRSNQPQHF
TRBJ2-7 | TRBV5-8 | CASSPRRQGPSYEQYF
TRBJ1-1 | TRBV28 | CASSTGRTEAFF
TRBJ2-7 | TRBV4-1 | CASSQDQAGLVWGQYF
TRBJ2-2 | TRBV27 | CASSLTRGGGPYTGELFF
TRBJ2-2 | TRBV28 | CASSVRREYTGELFF
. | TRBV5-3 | CARSYVLAGAVYEQYF
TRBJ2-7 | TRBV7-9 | CASSPVSGTLNLEQYF
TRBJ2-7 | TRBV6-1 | CASRLGSYEQYF
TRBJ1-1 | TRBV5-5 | CASSSLAAGPQNTEAFF
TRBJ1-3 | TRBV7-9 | CASSLEFSGNTIYF
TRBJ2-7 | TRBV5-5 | CASSRLAGGNEQYF
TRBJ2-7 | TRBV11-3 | CASSLGYTGQGYEQYF
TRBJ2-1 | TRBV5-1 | CASSRGAPEGYNEQFF
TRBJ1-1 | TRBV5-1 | CASSLESPGTQEAFF
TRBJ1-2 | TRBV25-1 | CASSDPAGGYTF
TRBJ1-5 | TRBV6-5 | CASSLRWTEPQHF
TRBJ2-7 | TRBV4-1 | CASSQESGIGRQQYF
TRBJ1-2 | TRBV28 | CASSPGQGFLANYGYTF
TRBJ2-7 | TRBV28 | CASSFRAGSSYEQYF
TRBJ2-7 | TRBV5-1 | CASSLAGTSGGARSYEQYF
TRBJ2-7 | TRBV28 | CASSLGGKGYEQYF
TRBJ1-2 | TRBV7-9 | CASTPPRDRKNYGYTF
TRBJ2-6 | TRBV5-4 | CASSLLTDGANVLTF
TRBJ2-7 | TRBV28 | CASSFSSEGREQYF